This T cell receptor (beta chain) was identified in a study of Ad26.COV2.S vaccination and SARS-CoV-2 variants. Generated by immunoSEQ multiplex PCR, the TCRdb table keeps only in-frame clones and is missing some. Of some 350,000 clones in the sample, 90% were seen once. The CDR3 totals 14 residues. The germline CDR1 and CDR2 sequences are WSHSY and SAAADI. Trimming stripped 5 bases from V and 8 bases from J, with 18 bases between. Stated treatment: around 19 received Ad26.COV2.S at low or high dose, single or two shots; 5 received placebo; per-sample allocation not given. Sampling happened 63 days after the first vaccine or placebo injection.

Sequenced here: peripheral blood, sampled in a trial of Ad26.COV2.S vaccine versus placebo. This clonotype was obtained from a person aged 18 to 65 who received the Ad26.COV2.S COVID-19 vaccine or a placebo. The chain recombines TRBV10-2 with TRBJ1-1, with D maybe TRBD1 (5 bases). The CDR3 here is CASSLSGVTFEAFF. The CDR3 DNA sequence: TGCGCCAGCAGTTTATCGGGGGTGACTTTCGAAGCTTTCTTT.